The 13 T cell receptor beta chains reported below all come from one sample, sequenced in a study of blood T cell repertoires in COVID-19. TCRdb's table, derived via immunoSEQ multiplex PCR, lists solely in-frame clones and lacks some. The repertoire holds 100,000 to 150,000 clones, with approximately 87% as singletons. What was sequenced was peripheral blood. The source of these receptors is a woman aged 60 to 75 with acute or convalescent COVID-19.

V gene TRBV7-8 combines with J gene TRBJ1-2; the D gene is possibly TRBD1 (6 bases). This CDR3 contains 13 residues. The germline V gene has CDR1 SGHVS and CDR2 FQNEAQ. With 5 bases removed from V and 6 bases from J, the gap between germline ends came to 13 bases. CDR3 sequence reads: CASSLGGDNGYTF. CDR3 sequence (DNA): TGTGCCAGCAGCCTCGGGGGGGACAATGGCTACACCTTC.

This chain connects TRBV4-1 to TRBJ1-5, with D uncertain. The ends were cut back, 2 bases at V and 0 bases at J, with 11 bases in the middle. The germline V gene has CDR1 MGHRA and CDR2 YSYEKL. The CDR3 is 16 residues long. CDR3 sequence reads: CASSQQRAGSNQPQHF. In DNA form, the CDR3 reads TGCGCCAGCAGCCAACAGAGGGCGGGTAGCAATCAGCCCCAGCATTTT.

This chain uses TRBV11-2 with TRBJ2-7; 8 bases line up with TRBD2. Germline V gene data show CDR1 as SGHAT and CDR2 as FQNNGV. The junction had 1 base not matched to a gene; V was cut back by 1 base and J by 2 bases. The CDR3 consists of 14 residues. The CDR3 DNA reads as TGTGCCAGCAGCTTAGCGGGAGGGCCCTACGAGCAGTACTTC. Protein sequence: CASSLAGGPYEQYF.

A remark on this clone: The same CDR3 also results from other DNA sequences found in this sample. This chain uses TRBV5-4 with TRBJ2-3; 9 positions agree with TRBD1. Per germline, CDR1 SGHNT and CDR2 YYREEE (reference sequence). There are 16 residues in the CDR3. V trimming: 3 bases; J trimming: 3 bases; junction bases outside the gene matches: 8. CDR3 in DNA: TGTGCCAGCAGCTCCTTGACAGGGGGTATAACAGATACGCAGTATTTT. Its translation is CASSSLTGGITDTQYF. Full variable domain (remainder filled in from reference TRBV5-4 and TRBJ2-3): ETGVTQSPTHLIKTRGQQVTLRCSSQSGHNTVSWYQQALGQGPQFIFQYYREEENGRGNFPPRFSGLQFPNYSSELNVNALELDDSALYLCASSSLTGGITDTQYFGPGTRLTVL.

The chain uses TRBV5-1 and TRBJ1-3; 7 positions match TRBD1. The junction had 3 bases not matched to a gene; V was cut back by 4 bases and J by 2 bases. The CDR3 runs to 14 residues. The germline V gene encodes CDR1 SGHRS and CDR2 YFSETQ. CDR3 coding DNA: TGCGCCAGCAGCCCAGGACAGGCTGGAAACACCATATATTTT. Its protein product is CASSPGQAGNTIYF.

The sample holds one count of this clone. The chain links TRBV28 to TRBJ1-2, with a possible D match to TRBD1 (6 bases). Germline loops: CDR1 MDHEN, CDR2 SYDVKM. V dropped 5 bases and J dropped 0 bases, with 13 bases sitting between them. The CDR3 runs 15 residues. The CDR3, as DNA: TGTGCCAGCAGTCGGCCGGGACACCCTAACTATGGCTACACCTTC. Amino acid sequence: CASSRPGHPNYGYTF.

This clone appeared a few times. The genes are TRBV7-2 and TRBJ1-5; 7 positions match TRBD1. The V gene end was trimmed by 1 base and the J gene end by 6 bases; junction bases not matched to a gene: 6. Germline V gene data show CDR1 as SGHTA and CDR2 as FQGNSA. This CDR3 contains 15 residues. The CDR3 spells CASSLGQGGSQPQHF. DNA of the CDR3: TGTGCCAGCAGCTTAGGACAGGGTGGATCTCAGCCCCAGCATTTT.

CDR3 loop: CASSPWTSGASYNEQFF. Written as DNA, the CDR3 is TGCGCCAGCAGCCCCTGGACTAGCGGGGCGTCCTACAATGAGCAGTTCTTC. V gene TRBV5-1 combines with J gene TRBJ2-1; 12 nucleotides match TRBD2. This CDR3 has 17 amino acids. With 4 bases clipped from V and 1 base from J, the junction kept 6 bases outside the gene matches. The germline V gene encodes CDR1 SGHRS and CDR2 YFSETQ.

The chain combines TRBV6-1 with TRBJ2-1; 7 bases match TRBD2. The V and J ends lost 6 bases and 0 bases, in that order; junction bases with no gene match: 2. In germline, CDR1 is MNHNS, CDR2 SASEGT. The CDR3 runs 14 residues. The CDR3 region has the DNA TGTGCCAGCAGAGGCGGGGGCTCCTACAATGAGCAGTTCTTC. This translates into CASRGGGSYNEQFF.

This clone was seen once. CDR3 loop: CASSPQGASNEKLFF. DNA for the CDR3: TGCGCCAGCAGCCCACAGGGGGCCAGTAATGAAAAACTGTTTTTT. The chain has TRBV5-1 and TRBJ1-4, with 9 positions matching TRBD1. Germline V CDR1 and CDR2: SGHRS, YFSETQ. The CDR3 is 15 residues long. With 4 bases clipped from V and 4 bases from J, the junction kept 5 bases outside the gene matches.

The genes are TRBV19 and TRBJ1-1; 8 nucleotides agree with TRBD1. V gave up 6 bases and J gave up 4 bases; unmatched junction bases: 7. CDR1 is LNHDA, CDR2 SQIVND, per germline (reference sequence). The CDR3 runs 14 residues. CDR3 DNA: TGTGCCAGTAGAAAGACAGGGGCAATCACTGAAGCTTTCTTT. As protein: CASRKTGAITEAFF.

The V gene is TRBV19, the J gene TRBJ1-4; D may be TRBD1 (6 bases). The CDR3 has 19 residues. The V and J ends lost 10 bases and 5 bases respectively, with 32 bases between them. Per the germline V gene, CDR1 is LNHDA and CDR2 is SQIVND (reference sequence). CDR3 region: CATRGVHYSTKIQNEKLFF. The CDR3 DNA reads TGTGCCACCAGGGGTGTCCATTATAGCACTAAAATTCAAAATGAAAAACTGTTTTTT.

The chain carries TRBV3-1 (or the pseudogene TRBV3-2) and TRBJ2-7; weak D call: TRBD2 (6 bases). Looked up from germline, CDR1 is LGHDT and CDR2 is YNNKEL (reference sequence). The CDR3 is 12 amino acids. Written as DNA, the CDR3 is TGTGCCGGCAGCCAATCTGGAGGGGAGCAGTACGTC. Protein: CAGSQSGGEQYV.